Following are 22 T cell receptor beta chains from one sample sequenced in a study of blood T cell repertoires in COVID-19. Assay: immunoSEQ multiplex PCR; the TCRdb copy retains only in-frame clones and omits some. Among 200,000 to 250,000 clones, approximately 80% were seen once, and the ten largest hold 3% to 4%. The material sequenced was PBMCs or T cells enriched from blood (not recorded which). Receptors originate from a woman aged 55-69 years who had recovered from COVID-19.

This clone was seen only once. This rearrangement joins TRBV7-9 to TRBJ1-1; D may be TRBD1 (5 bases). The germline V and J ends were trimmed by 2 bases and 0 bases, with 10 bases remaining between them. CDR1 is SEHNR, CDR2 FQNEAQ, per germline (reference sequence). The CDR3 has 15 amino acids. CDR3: CASSLKGLMNTEAFF. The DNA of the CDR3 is TGTGCCAGCAGCTTAAAGGGACTGATGAACACTGAAGCTTTCTTT. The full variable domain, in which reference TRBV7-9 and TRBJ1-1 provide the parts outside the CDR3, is DTGVSQNPRHKITKRGQNVTFRCDPISEHNRLYWYRQTLGQGPEFLTYFQNEAQLEKSRLLSDRFSAERPKGSFSTLEIQRTEQGDSAMYLCASSLKGLMNTEAFFGQGTRLTVV.

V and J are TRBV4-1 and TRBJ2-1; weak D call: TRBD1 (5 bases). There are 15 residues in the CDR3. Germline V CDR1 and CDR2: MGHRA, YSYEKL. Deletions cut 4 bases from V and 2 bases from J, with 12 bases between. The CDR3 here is CASSPGQGTYNEQFF. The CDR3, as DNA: TGCGCCAGCAGCCCAGGGCAGGGCACCTACAATGAGCAGTTCTTC.

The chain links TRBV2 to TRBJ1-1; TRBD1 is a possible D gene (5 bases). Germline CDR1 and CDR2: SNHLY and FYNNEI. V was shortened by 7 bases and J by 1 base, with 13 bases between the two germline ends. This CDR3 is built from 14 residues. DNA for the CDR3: TGTGCCAGCATGGCAGGGTACAGGAACACTGAAGCTTTCTTT. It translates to CASMAGYRNTEAFF.

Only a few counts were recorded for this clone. The CDR3 loop is CASRKTGEIQETQYF. CDR3 coding DNA: TGTGCCAGCAGGAAAACGGGGGAGATCCAAGAGACCCAGTACTTC. The chain links TRBV3-1 (or the pseudogene TRBV3-2) to TRBJ2-5, with D maybe TRBD2 (6 bases). The CDR3 extends over 15 amino acids. Trimming shortened V by 6 bases and J by 1 base, and 15 bases separated the two germline ends. Per germline, CDR1 LGHDT and CDR2 YNNKEL (reference sequence).

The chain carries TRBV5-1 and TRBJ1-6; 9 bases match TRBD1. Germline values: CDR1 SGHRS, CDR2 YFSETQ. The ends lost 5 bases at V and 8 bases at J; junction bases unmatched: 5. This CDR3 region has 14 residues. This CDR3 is CASRPRTGDSPLHF. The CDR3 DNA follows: TGCGCCAGCAGGCCCCGGACAGGGGATTCACCCCTCCACTTT.

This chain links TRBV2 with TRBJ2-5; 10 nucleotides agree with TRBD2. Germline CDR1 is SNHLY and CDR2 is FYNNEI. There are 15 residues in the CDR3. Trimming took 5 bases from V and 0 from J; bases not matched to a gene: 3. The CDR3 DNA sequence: TGTGCCAGCAGTTCTAGCGGGAGTAACCAAGAGACCCAGTACTTC. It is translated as CASSSSGSNQETQYF.

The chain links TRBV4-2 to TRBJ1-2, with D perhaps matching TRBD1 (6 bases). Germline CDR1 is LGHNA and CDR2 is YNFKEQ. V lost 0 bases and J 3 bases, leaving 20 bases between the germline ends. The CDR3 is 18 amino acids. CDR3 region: CASSQDGQTYGSDYGYTF. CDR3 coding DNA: TGTGCCAGCAGCCAAGATGGACAGACATACGGGTCGGACTATGGCTACACCTTC.

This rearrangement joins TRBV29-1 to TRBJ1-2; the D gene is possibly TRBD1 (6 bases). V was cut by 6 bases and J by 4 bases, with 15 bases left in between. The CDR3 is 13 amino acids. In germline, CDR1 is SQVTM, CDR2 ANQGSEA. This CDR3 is CSVGQYLSYGYTF. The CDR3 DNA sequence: TGCAGCGTCGGACAGTACCTTTCCTATGGCTACACCTTC.

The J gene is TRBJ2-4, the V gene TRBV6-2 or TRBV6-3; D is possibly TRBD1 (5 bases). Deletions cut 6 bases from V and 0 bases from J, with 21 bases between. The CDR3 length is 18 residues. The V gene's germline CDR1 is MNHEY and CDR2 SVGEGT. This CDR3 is CASSLPMTVDLAKNIQYF. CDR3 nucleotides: TGTGCCAGCAGCCTCCCTATGACAGTCGACTTAGCCAAAAACATTCAGTACTTC.

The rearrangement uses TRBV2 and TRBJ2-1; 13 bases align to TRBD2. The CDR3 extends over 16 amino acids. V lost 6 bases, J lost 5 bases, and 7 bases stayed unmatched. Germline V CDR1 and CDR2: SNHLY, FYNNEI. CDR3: CASSLRTSGSHNEQFF. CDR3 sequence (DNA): TGTGCCAGCAGCCTCAGGACTAGCGGGAGTCACAATGAGCAGTTCTTC.

This CDR3 is CASSFQGDSYNEQFF. The CDR3 nucleotides read TGCGCCAGCAGCTTTCAGGGGGACTCCTACAATGAGCAGTTCTTC. This rearrangement joins TRBV5-1 to TRBJ2-1; 7 bases fit TRBD1. The V gene end was trimmed by 2 bases and the J gene end by 0 bases; junction bases not matched to a gene: 2. In germline, CDR1 is SGHRS, CDR2 YFSETQ. The CDR3 runs to 15 residues.

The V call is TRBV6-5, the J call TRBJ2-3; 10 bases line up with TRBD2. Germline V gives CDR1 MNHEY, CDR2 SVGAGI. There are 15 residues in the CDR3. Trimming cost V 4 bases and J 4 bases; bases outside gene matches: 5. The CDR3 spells CASSFSGGASDTQYF. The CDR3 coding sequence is TGTGCCAGCAGTTTCAGCGGGGGGGCTTCAGATACGCAGTATTTT.

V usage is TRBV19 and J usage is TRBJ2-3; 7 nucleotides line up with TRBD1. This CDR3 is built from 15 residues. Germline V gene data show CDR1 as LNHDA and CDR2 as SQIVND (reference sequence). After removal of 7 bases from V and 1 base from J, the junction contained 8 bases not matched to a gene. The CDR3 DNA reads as TGTGCCAGTACCGACAGGGCGTTCGGCACAGATACGCAGTATTTT. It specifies CASTDRAFGTDTQYF.

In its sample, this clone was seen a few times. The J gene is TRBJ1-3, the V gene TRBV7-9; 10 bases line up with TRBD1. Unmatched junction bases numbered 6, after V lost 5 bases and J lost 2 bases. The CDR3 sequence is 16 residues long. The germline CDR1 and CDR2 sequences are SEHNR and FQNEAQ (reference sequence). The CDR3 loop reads CASSPRQGAAGNTIYF. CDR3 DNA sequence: TGTGCCAGCAGCCCCAGACAGGGGGCAGCTGGAAACACCATATATTTT.

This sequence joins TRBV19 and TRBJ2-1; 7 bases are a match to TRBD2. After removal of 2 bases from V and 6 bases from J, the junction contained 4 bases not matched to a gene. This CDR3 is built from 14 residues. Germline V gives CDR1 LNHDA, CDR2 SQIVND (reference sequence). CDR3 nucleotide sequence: TGTGCCAGTAGTATAACAGGCGGGAGCAATGAGCAGTTCTTC. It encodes CASSITGGSNEQFF. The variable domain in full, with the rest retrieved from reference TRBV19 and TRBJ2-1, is DGGITQSPKYLFRKEGQNVTLSCEQNLNHDAMYWYRQDPGQGLRLIYYSQIVNDFQKGDIAEGYSVSREKKESFPLTVTSAQKNPTAFYLCASSITGGSNEQFFGPGTRLTVL.

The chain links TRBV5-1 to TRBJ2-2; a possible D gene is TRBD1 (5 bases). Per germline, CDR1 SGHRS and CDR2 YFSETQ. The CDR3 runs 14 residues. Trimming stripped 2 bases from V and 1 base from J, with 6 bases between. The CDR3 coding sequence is TGCGCCAGCAGCTTTGACAGGAACACCGGGGAGCTGTTTTTT. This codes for CASSFDRNTGELFF.

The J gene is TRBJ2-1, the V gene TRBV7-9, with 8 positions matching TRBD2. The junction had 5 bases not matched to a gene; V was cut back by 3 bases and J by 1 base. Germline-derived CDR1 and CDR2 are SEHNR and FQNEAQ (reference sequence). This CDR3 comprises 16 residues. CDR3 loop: CASSLGGLVSYNEQFF. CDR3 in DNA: TGTGCCAGCAGCTTGGGGGGACTAGTTTCCTACAATGAGCAGTTCTTC.

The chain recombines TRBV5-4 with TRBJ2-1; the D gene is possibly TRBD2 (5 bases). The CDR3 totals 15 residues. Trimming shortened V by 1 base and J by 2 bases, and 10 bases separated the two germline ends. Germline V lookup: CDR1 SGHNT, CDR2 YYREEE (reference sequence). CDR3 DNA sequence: TGTGCCAGCAGCTTGTACGGAGGAGCCTACAATGAGCAGTTCTTC. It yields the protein CASSLYGGAYNEQFF.

CDR3 bases: TGTGCCAGCAGCTTAGGTGGAGCGGGAGGGGAAGAGCAGTACTTC. Amino acids: CASSLGGAGGEEQYF. This chain uses TRBV7-7 with TRBJ2-7, with 10 bases lining up with TRBD2. Germline CDR1 is SSHAT and CDR2 is FNYEAQ (reference sequence). This CDR3 is built from 15 residues. J gave up 7 bases and V 1 base, and 7 bases lay outside the gene matches.

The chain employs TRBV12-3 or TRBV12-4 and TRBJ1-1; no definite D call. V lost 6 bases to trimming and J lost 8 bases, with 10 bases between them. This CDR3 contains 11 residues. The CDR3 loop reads CASRAGPEAFF. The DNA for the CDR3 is TGTGCCAGCAGGGCAGGCCCGGAAGCTTTCTTT.

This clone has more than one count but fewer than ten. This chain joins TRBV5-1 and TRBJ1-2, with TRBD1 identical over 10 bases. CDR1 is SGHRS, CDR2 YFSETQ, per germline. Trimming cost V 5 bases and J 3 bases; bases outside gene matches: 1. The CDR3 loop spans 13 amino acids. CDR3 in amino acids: CASRGTGDYGYTF. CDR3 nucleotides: TGCGCCAGCAGGGGGACAGGGGACTATGGCTACACCTTC. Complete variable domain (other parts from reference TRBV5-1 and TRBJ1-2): KAGVTQTPRYLIKTRGQQVTLSCSPISGHRSVSWYQQTPGQGLQFLFEYFSETQRNKGNFPGRFSGRQFSNSRSEMNVSTLELGDSALYLCASRGTGDYGYTFGSGTRLTVV.

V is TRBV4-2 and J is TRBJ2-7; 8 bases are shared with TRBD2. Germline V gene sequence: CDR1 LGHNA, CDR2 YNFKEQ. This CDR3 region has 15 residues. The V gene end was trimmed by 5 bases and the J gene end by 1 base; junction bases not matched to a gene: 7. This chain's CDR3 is CASSTLTSASYEQYF. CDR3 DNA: TGTGCCAGCAGCACTCTGACTAGCGCTTCCTACGAGCAGTACTTC.